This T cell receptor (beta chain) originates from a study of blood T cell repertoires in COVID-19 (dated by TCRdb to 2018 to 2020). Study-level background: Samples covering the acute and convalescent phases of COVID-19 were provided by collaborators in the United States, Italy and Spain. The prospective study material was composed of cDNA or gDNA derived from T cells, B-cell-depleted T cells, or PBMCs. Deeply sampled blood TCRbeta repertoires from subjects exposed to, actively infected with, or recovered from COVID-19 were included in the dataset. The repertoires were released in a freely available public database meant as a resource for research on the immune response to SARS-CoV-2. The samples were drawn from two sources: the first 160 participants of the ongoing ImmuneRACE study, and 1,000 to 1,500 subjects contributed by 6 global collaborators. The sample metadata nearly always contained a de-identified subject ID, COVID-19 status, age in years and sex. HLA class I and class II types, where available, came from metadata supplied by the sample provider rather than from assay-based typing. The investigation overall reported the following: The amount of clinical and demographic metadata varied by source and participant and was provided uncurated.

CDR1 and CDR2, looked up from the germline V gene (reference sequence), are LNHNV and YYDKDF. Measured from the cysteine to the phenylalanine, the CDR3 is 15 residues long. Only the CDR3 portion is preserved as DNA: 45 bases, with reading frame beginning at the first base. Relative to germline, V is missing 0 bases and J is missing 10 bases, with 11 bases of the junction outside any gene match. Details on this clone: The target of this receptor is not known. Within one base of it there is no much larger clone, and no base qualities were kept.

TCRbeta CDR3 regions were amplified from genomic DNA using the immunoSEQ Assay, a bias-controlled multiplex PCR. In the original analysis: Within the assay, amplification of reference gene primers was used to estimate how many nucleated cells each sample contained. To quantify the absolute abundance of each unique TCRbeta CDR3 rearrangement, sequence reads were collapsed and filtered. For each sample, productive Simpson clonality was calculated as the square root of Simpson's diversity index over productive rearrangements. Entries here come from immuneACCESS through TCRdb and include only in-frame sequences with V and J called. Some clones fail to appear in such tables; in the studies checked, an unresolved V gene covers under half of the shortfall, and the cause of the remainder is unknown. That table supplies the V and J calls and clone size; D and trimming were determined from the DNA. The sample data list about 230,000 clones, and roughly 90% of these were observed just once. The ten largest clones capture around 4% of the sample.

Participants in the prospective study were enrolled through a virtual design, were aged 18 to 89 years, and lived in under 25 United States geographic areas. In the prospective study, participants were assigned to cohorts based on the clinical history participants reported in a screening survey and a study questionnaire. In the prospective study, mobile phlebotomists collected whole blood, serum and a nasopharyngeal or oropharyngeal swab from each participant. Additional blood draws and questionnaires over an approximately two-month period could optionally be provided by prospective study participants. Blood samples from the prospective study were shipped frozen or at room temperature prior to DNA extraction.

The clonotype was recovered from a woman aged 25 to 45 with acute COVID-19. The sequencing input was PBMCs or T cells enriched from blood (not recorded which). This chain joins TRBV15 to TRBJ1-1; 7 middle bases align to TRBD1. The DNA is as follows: TGTGCCACCAGCAGAGATAGGGGGCAGGGTCTCGGAGCTTTCTTT. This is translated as CATSRDRGQGLGAFF.